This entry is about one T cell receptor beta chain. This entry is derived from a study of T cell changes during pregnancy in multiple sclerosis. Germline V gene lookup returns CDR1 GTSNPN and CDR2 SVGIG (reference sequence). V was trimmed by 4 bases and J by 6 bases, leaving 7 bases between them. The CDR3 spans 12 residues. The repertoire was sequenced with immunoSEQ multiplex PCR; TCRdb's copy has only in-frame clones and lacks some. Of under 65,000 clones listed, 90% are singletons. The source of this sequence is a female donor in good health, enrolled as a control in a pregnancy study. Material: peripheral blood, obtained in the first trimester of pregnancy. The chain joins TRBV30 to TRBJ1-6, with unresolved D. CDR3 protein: CAWTAGNSPLHF. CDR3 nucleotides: TGTGCCTGGACGGCGGGTAATTCACCCCTCCACTTT.